This T cell receptor (beta chain) was retrieved from a study of T cells in Graves' hyperthyroidism and ophthalmopathy. The CDR3 spans 13 residues. Germline lookup yields CDR1 DFQATT and CDR2 SNEGSKA (reference sequence). Trimming took 4 bases from V and 2 from J, leaving 12 bases between them. Amplification targeted TCR beta CDR3 regions from RNA transcripts. HTBI primers were used for first-round RT-PCR of the TCR CDR3. Via MiXCR, TCRdb re-called the multiplex PCR reads, giving one row per CDR3 protein. The sample has hundreds of thousands of distinct CDR3 sequences, around 22% seen once; the top ten hold roughly 10%.

The rearrangement joins TRBV20-1 to TRBJ2-7, with D tentatively TRBD2 (6 bases). Source material: blood. This clonotype was sampled from a woman in her twenties or thirties with Graves' ophthalmopathy. CDR3 nucleotides: TGCAGTGCTAAAAGCGGAGGGGCCTACGAGCAGTACTTC. Translated: CSAKSGGAYEQYF.